This T cell receptor (beta chain) comes out of a study of radiation and T cells in renal cell carcinoma. Regarding time point: blood 4 weeks post-SBRT, at nephrectomy. Treatment indicated: 15 Gy SBRT to primary tumor, nephrectomy 4 weeks later. Nephrectomy followed 15 Gy stereotactic body radiation by 4 weeks. The patient's renal cell carcinoma had clear cell pathology. Trimming took 0 bases from V and 7 from J, leaving 16 bases between them. Germline V gives CDR1 SGHRS, CDR2 YFSETQ. The CDR3 has 15 amino acids. Using immunoSEQ multiplex PCR, the repertoire was profiled, and TCRdb retains in-frame clones only, with some absent. Of over 120,000 clones listed, approximately 86% are singletons. General observations from the study: Top tumor clonotypes rose in blood 2 weeks post-radiation, then contracted.

Concerning this clone itself: As yet, its antigen is unknown.

This sample comprised blood, obtained from a patient whose treatment included radiotherapy and nephrectomy. This clonotype was obtained from a woman aged 45-65 years with renal cell carcinoma. V and J are TRBV5-1 and TRBJ1-2, with D perhaps TRBD1 (6 bases). CDR3 nucleotide sequence: TGCGCCAGCAGCTTGGCGACAGGCCTTCACAGTGGCTACACCTTC. It translates to CASSLATGLHSGYTF.